These 23 T cell receptor beta chains originate from one sample sequenced in a study of cytomegalovirus exposure and HLA in healthy donors. Method: immunoSEQ multiplex PCR; TCRdb's copy keeps in-frame clones and lacks some. The sample carries 80,000 to 95,000 clones, roughly 96% recorded once. Material for sequencing was PBMCs. These receptors were taken from a young woman in good health and CMV-seronegative.

The V and J genes are TRBV19 and TRBJ1-4; unclear D gene. The CDR3 length is 14 residues. Germline values: CDR1 LNHDA, CDR2 SQIVND (reference sequence). Trimming cost V 6 bases and J 0 bases, with 8 bases left between them. The CDR3 coding sequence is TGTGCCAGTAGCGCGGGAGCAACTAATGAAAAACTGTTTTTT. Its translation is CASSAGATNEKLFF.

The rearrangement uses TRBV5-1 and TRBJ1-2; D is uncertain. Between the trimmed V and J ends, which lost 4 bases and 7 bases, there was a span of 8 bases. The CDR3 is 11 residues long. CDR1 is SGHRS, CDR2 YFSETQ, per germline. CDR3 region: CASSLDGGYTF. CDR3 in DNA: TGCGCCAGCAGCCTGGACGGTGGCTACACCTTC.

The J gene is TRBJ2-2, the V gene TRBV19; D is perhaps TRBD2 (5 bases). The CDR3 spans 15 residues. CDR1 and CDR2 from the germline V gene are LNHDA and SQIVND (reference sequence). Trimming removed 7 bases at V and 4 bases at J, with 16 bases between. CDR3 coding DNA: TGTGCCAGTAACCGCGCGGGTCAAGGCACCGGGGAGCTGTTTTTT. The encoded protein is CASNRAGQGTGELFF.

This clone has a handful of counts. This chain uses TRBV2 with TRBJ1-2; D uncertain. The CDR3 has 14 amino acids. Germline-derived CDR1 and CDR2 are SNHLY and FYNNEI. V gave up 7 bases and J gave up 4 bases, with 16 bases separating them. This chain's CDR3 is CASMHPQRIYGYTF. CDR3 DNA: TGTGCCAGCATGCACCCCCAGAGGATCTATGGCTACACCTTC.

The rearrangement links TRBV28 to TRBJ1-5; no definite D call. V lost 10 bases and J lost 7, with 14 bases in between. The germline V gene encodes CDR1 MDHEN and CDR2 SYDVKM. This CDR3 spans 12 amino acids. The CDR3 DNA is TGTGCCACCTACTCGTGGGAGCAGCCCCAGCATTTT. It translates to CATYSWEQPQHF.

This chain joins TRBV10-1 and TRBJ2-5, with 7 bases matching TRBD2. The CDR3 totals 15 residues. Germline assignment: CDR1 WNHNN and CDR2 SYGVQD (reference sequence). V lost 4 bases to trimming and J lost 0 bases; unmatched junction nucleotides: 5. CDR3 bases: TGCGCCAGCAGTGCGCTAGCGGTGTACCAAGAGACCCAGTACTTC. Protein: CASSALAVYQETQYF.

Here the CDR3 DNA reads TGTGCCTGGAGTAAACAAACAGGGGGGTTTTGGTATGGCTACACCTTC. It is translated as CAWSKQTGGFWYGYTF. V is TRBV30 and J is TRBJ1-2; 8 nucleotides line up with TRBD1. V was clipped by 2 bases and J by 5 bases; unmatched bases: 13. This CDR3 spans 16 amino acids. The germline V gene has CDR1 GTSNPN and CDR2 SVGIG (reference sequence).

As regards this clone: At the DNA level, this CDR3 is encoded by other sequences in the same sample as well. The V gene is TRBV5-1, the J gene TRBJ2-1, with 7 positions matching TRBD1. V was pared by 4 bases and J by 4 bases, with 8 bases of the junction left unmatched. This CDR3 is 15 amino acids long. The germline gives CDR1 SGHRS, CDR2 YFSETQ. The CDR3 sequence: CASSPRTGTYNEQFF. The CDR3 region has the DNA TGCGCCAGCAGCCCTCGGACAGGTACTTACAATGAGCAGTTCTTC.

V usage is TRBV6-5 and J usage is TRBJ1-2; no clear D. Trimming removed 5 bases from V and 0 bases from J, with 13 bases in between. Per the germline V gene, CDR1 is MNHEY and CDR2 is SVGAGI. The CDR3 spans 15 residues. DNA for the CDR3: TGTGCCAGCAGTAAAATAACAGTCCCTAACTATGGCTACACCTTC. Translation: CASSKITVPNYGYTF.

The CDR3 region has the DNA TGTGCCAGCAGCTTTAGAACAGGGACCTATGGCTACACCTTC. Encoded protein: CASSFRTGTYGYTF. J is TRBJ1-2 and V is TRBV7-9; maybe TRBD1 (6 bases). The CDR3 contains 14 residues. Trimming left V 3 bases short and J 4 bases short, with 12 bases between. Germline CDR1 is SEHNR and CDR2 is FQNEAQ (reference sequence).

This sequence joins TRBV7-6 and TRBJ1-1, with D possibly being TRBD1 (6 bases). Germline CDR1 reads SGHVS; CDR2 reads FNYEAQ. The germline V and J ends were trimmed by 5 bases and 1 base, with 11 bases remaining between them. This CDR3 comprises 14 residues. CDR3 DNA: TGTGCCAGCAGCGTGGGACACCAGAACACTGAAGCTTTCTTT. Translation: CASSVGHQNTEAFF.

The chain recombines TRBV5-1 with TRBJ1-2; unclear D gene. V was cut by 1 base and J by 8 bases, with 12 bases left in between. Germline values: CDR1 SGHRS, CDR2 YFSETQ. This CDR3 spans 13 amino acids. The DNA for the CDR3 is TGCGCCAGCAGCTTGCCCTCAAGGGAGGGCTACACCTTC. This encodes CASSLPSREGYTF. The full variable domain, in which reference TRBV5-1 and TRBJ1-2 provide the parts outside the CDR3, is KAGVTQTPRYLIKTRGQQVTLSCSPISGHRSVSWYQQTPGQGLQFLFEYFSETQRNKGNFPGRFSGRQFSNSRSEMNVSTLELGDSALYLCASSLPSREGYTFGSGTRLTVV.

This clone has only one observation. The chain combines TRBV27 with TRBJ2-1; 7 positions agree with TRBD1. This CDR3 is 13 amino acids long. Per germline, CDR1 MNHEY and CDR2 SMNVEV (reference sequence). V was clipped by 10 bases and J by 5 bases; unmatched bases: 8. The DNA for the CDR3 is TGTGCCATTTACGGACAGGACAACAATGAGCAGTTCTTC. This gives the protein CAIYGQDNNEQFF.

This clone was detected only once. The V call is TRBV9, the J call TRBJ2-2; TRBD2 might be the D (6 bases). The CDR3 covers 14 residues. The V gene lost 5 bases and the J gene lost 10 bases, with 18 bases spanning the gap. Germline V gene data show CDR1 as SGDLS and CDR2 as YYNGEE. CDR3 bases: TGTGCCAGCAGGTTTGGAATCGGGACTCCGGAGCTGTTTTTT. This codes for CASRFGIGTPELFF.

The rearrangement uses TRBV10-1 and TRBJ2-7; possibly TRBD2 for D (5 bases). The CDR3 sequence is 14 residues long. Germline V lookup: CDR1 WNHNN, CDR2 SYGVQD (reference sequence). V was clipped by 5 bases and J by 3 bases, with 14 bases between them. The CDR3 bases are TGCGCCAGCAGTTCCGGAGGCTCGTTCTACGAGCAGTACTTC. It codes for CASSSGGSFYEQYF.

This chain links TRBV6-7 with TRBJ1-2; D may be TRBD1 (5 bases). TRBV6-7 is known as an ORF, though its function is uncertain. This CDR3 is built from 16 residues. The germline V and J ends were trimmed by 4 bases and 2 bases, with 17 bases remaining between them. The CDR3 DNA reads as TGTGCCAGCAGTTTCCAGGTCGGGAGGGGAAACTATGGCTACACCTTC. The encoded protein is CASSFQVGRGNYGYTF.

This sequence joins TRBV27 and TRBJ2-3; D remains unclear. V lost 3 bases to trimming and J lost 1 base, with 11 bases between them. Germline CDR1 and CDR2: MNHEY and SMNVEV (reference sequence). The CDR3 is 15 amino acids. The CDR3 protein is CASSFTGDGTDTQYF. The CDR3 bases are TGTGCCAGCAGTTTCACCGGAGACGGCACAGATACGCAGTATTTT.

This sequence joins TRBV2 and TRBJ2-7, with 9 bases matching TRBD2. J gave up 3 bases and V 10 bases, and 13 bases lay outside the gene matches. Germline loops: CDR1 SNHLY, CDR2 FYNNEI. This CDR3 contains 15 residues. The CDR3 DNA reads TGTGCCACCTCGTGGGGGGAAGCGGGAGGCTACGAGCAGTACTTC. It specifies CATSWGEAGGYEQYF.

V gene TRBV2 combines with J gene TRBJ2-1; 10 nucleotides align to TRBD2. The CDR3 extends over 16 amino acids. J was trimmed by 8 bases and V by 2 bases; bases with no gene match: 9. Germline V CDR1 and CDR2: SNHLY, FYNNEI. The DNA for the CDR3 is TGTGCCAGCAGTGAATTCGGGCTAGCGGGAGCGGATGAGCAGTTCTTC. This translates into CASSEFGLAGADEQFF.

The chain has TRBV27 and TRBJ2-1; 7 bases line up with TRBD2. Losses at the gene ends were 5 bases for V and 5 bases for J; bases not matched to a gene: 6. Germline CDR1 and CDR2: MNHEY and SMNVEV (reference sequence). The CDR3 is made up of 14 amino acids. The chain's CDR3 is CASSQPSGDNEQFF. DNA for the CDR3: TGTGCCAGCAGTCAACCTAGCGGAGACAATGAGCAGTTCTTC.

The chain employs TRBV27 and TRBJ1-5; weak D call: TRBD1 (6 bases). CDR1 is MNHEY, CDR2 SMNVEV, per germline (reference sequence). Deletions cut 2 bases from V and 4 bases from J, with 15 bases between. This CDR3 contains 16 residues. The CDR3 protein is CASSLEGGSRNQPQHF. For the CDR3, the DNA is TGTGCCAGCAGTTTAGAGGGGGGGTCTCGGAATCAGCCCCAGCATTTT.

V usage is TRBV7-8 and J usage is TRBJ2-7, with a tentative D call TRBD1 (5 bases). With 1 base removed from V and 3 bases from J, the gap between germline ends came to 7 bases. This CDR3 comprises 13 residues. CDR1 is SGHVS, CDR2 FQNEAQ, per germline. CDR3 in DNA: TGTGCCAGCAGCTTAGACAGGAGCTACGAGCAGTACTTC. Protein product: CASSLDRSYEQYF.

The chain employs TRBV5-5 and TRBJ2-7, with D possibly TRBD2 on 6 matching bases. The CDR3 has 15 amino acids. CDR1 and CDR2 from the germline V gene are SGHKS and YYEKEE (reference sequence). V was cut by 3 bases and J by 4 bases, with 17 bases left in between. The CDR3 DNA follows: TGTGCCAGCAGCTATGGGCGGGAACCGGGGTACGAGCAGTACTTC. This translates into CASSYGREPGYEQYF.